This T cell receptor (beta chain) originates from a study of OX40 agonist ivuxolimab in advanced cancers. Across the whole study: Patients with hepatocellular carcinoma, melanoma, renal cell or head and neck cancer made up the dose-escalation patients.

The assay was immunoSEQ multiplex PCR, and TCRdb's table has in-frame clones only and misses some. The data show 60,000 to 95,000 clones, roughly 85% seen once. To note about this clone: Its antigen remains unidentified.

The CDR3 is 16 amino acids. Per germline, CDR1 MDHEN and CDR2 SYDVKM. General observations from the study: At 0.1 to 3.0 mg/kg and by week 6, clonal expansion occurred in CD4+ and CD8+ blood T cells. Expanded clones were, on average, more numerous in CD8+ T cells than in CD4+.

The V gene is TRBV28, the J gene TRBJ2-5; 8 bases fit TRBD2. Judging by the DNA end, TRBJ2-7 fits better; the J call may be wrong. This material consisted of CD4+ or CD8+ T cells sorted from blood, taken in a trial of the OX40 agonist ivuxolimab. The TCR was taken from an adult with an advanced solid tumor such as melanoma, head and neck, liver or kidney cancer. The CDR3 DNA reads TGTGCCAGCAGTCCGCCGGGGAGCGGGAGCTCCTACGAGCAGTACTTC. Translating it yields CASSPPGSGSSYEQYF.